This entry features one TCR beta chain sequence. The CDR3 totals 16 residues. J was trimmed by 7 bases and V by 2 bases; bases with no gene match: 10. Germline V lookup: CDR1 MNHNS, CDR2 SASEGT. Measured with immunoSEQ multiplex PCR; TCRdb has only the in-frame clones, and not every one. The sample includes about 240,000 clones, around 86% seen only once; the top ten take 0.95% to 1.5%. The entry originates in a study of cytomegalovirus exposure and HLA in healthy donors. V gene TRBV6-1 combines with J gene TRBJ1-5, with 8 bases that match TRBD1. What was sequenced was PBMCs. The receptor's source is a woman aged 30 to 39 in good health and CMV-seropositive. CDR3 coding DNA: TGTGCCAGCAGTGAAATAGCGGACAGGGCCCCCCAGCCCCAGCATTTT. It encodes CASSEIADRAPQPQHF.